This TCR beta chain appears in the sequencing data of a study of T cells in Graves' hyperthyroidism and ophthalmopathy. The CDR3 sequence is 14 residues long. The germline V gene has CDR1 DFQATT and CDR2 SNEGSKA (reference sequence). V lost 6 bases and J 2 bases, leaving 11 bases between the germline ends. General study points: Appearing also in blood were most of the thyroid clonotypes expanded above 0.001. Ophthalmopathy was distinguished from stable hyperthyroidism by 13 V-J signatures.

Diagnostic assessment was based on clinical symptoms, serum thyroxine and TRAb, thyroid ultrasound and orbital computed tomography. From RNA transcripts, TCR beta CDR3 regions were amplified. HTBI primers drove first-round RT-PCR of the TCR CDR3. TCRdb called the multiplex PCR reads again in MiXCR, with one record for every CDR3 protein. The table has 480,000 or so distinct CDR3 sequences, roughly 45% seen once. As for this clonotype: The target antigen is unknown.

The sequencing sample was made of peripheral blood or thyroid tissue (not recorded which). J is TRBJ1-6 and V is TRBV20-1; weak D call: TRBD1 (5 bases). This receptor was obtained from an adult woman with Graves' disease, either hyperthyroidism or ophthalmopathy (not recorded which). Written as DNA, the CDR3 is TGCAGTGCCACCCAGGGAACCTATAATTCACCCCTCCACTTT. It encodes CSATQGTYNSPLHF.